One sample yielded the 5 T cell receptor beta chains listed below, sequenced in a study of blood T cell repertoires in COVID-19. Using immunoSEQ multiplex PCR, the repertoire was profiled, and TCRdb retains in-frame clones only, with some absent. The repertoire holds approximately 26,000 clones, around 87% seen once, with around 1.7% in the top ten. Sequencing input: peripheral blood. These receptors were taken from a woman aged 60-75 years with active COVID-19.

The CDR3 coding sequence is TGTGCCAGCATCGGACAGGGATATACTGAAGCTTTCTTT. Translating gives CASIGQGYTEAFF. The V and J genes are TRBV2 and TRBJ1-1, with TRBD1 matching 8 bases. The CDR3 covers 13 residues. V dropped 7 bases and J dropped 5; count of bases not matched to a gene: 6. Germline CDR1 SNHLY, CDR2 FYNNEI.

The rearrangement joins TRBV24-1 to TRBJ2-2, with TRBD2 matching over 9 bases. V lost 5 bases to trimming and J lost 1 base; unmatched junction nucleotides: 4. The CDR3 has 16 residues. CDR1 and CDR2 (germline): KGHDR, SFDVKD. The CDR3 protein is CATSGAGGENTGELFF. DNA for the CDR3: TGTGCCACCAGTGGAGCGGGAGGAGAGAACACCGGGGAGCTGTTTTTT.

In its sample, this clone was seen once. The chain uses TRBV27 and TRBJ2-3; 7 nucleotides align to TRBD1. Per the germline V gene, CDR1 is MNHEY and CDR2 is SMNVEV (reference sequence). CDR3 length: 15 residues. After removal of 6 bases from V and 2 bases from J, the junction contained 8 bases not matched to a gene. The CDR3 sequence is CASSPIRGLTDTQYF. CDR3 nucleotides: TGTGCCAGCAGCCCCATTAGGGGGCTCACAGATACGCAGTATTTT.

This chain joins TRBV6-1 and TRBJ2-1; 14 bases align to TRBD2. The trim removed 4 bases at V and 12 bases at J, leaving 11 bases unmatched. Germline CDR1 is MNHNS and CDR2 is SASEGT. The CDR3 is 16 residues long. The CDR3 DNA reads TGTGCCAGCAGTGGTTCCGGGACTAGCGGGAGCCCGATGCAGTTCTTC. Translated, it gives CASSGSGTSGSPMQFF.

The chain recombines TRBV5-6 with TRBJ1-1, with D possibly TRBD1 on 5 matching bases. Germline V gene sequence: CDR1 SGHDT, CDR2 YYEEEE. The CDR3 loop spans 14 amino acids. The V end was cut by 4 bases, the J end by 3 bases, with 13 bases between. The CDR3 here is CASSRFDRDTEAFF. The CDR3 DNA reads as TGTGCCAGCAGCCGCTTCGACAGAGACACTGAAGCTTTCTTT.